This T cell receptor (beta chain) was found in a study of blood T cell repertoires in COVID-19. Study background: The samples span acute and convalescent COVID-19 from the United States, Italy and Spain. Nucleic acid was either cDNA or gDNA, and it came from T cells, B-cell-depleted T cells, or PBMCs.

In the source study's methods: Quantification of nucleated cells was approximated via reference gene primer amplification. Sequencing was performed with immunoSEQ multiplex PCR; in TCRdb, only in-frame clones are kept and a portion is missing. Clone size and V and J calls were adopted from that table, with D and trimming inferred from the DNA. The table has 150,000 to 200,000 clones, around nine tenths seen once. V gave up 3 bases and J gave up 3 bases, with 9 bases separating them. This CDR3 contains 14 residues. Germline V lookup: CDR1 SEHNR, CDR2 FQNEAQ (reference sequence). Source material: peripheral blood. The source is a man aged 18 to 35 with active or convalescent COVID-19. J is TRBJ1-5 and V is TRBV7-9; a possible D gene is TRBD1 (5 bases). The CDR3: CASSFWGDNQPQHF. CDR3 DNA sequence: TGTGCCAGCAGCTTCTGGGGGGACAATCAGCCCCAGCATTTT.